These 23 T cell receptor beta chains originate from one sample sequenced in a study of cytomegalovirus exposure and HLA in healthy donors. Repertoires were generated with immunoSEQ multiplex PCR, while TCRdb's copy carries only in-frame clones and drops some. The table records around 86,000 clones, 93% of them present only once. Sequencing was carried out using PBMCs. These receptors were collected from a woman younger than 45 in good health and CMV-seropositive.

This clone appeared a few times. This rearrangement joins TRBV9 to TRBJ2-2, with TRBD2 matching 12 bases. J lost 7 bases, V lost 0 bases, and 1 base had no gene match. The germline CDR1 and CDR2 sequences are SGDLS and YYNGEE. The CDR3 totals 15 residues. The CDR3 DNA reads TGTGCCAGCAGCGTAGGACTAGCGGGAGACGGGGAGCTGTTTTTT. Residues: CASSVGLAGDGELFF.

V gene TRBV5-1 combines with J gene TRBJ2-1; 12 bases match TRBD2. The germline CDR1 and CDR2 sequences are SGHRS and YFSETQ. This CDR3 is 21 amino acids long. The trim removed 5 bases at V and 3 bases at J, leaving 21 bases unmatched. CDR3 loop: CASSHTLGLAGSSWGYNEQFF. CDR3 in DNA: TGCGCCAGCAGTCACACCCTCGGACTAGCGGGATCTTCCTGGGGCTACAATGAGCAGTTCTTC.

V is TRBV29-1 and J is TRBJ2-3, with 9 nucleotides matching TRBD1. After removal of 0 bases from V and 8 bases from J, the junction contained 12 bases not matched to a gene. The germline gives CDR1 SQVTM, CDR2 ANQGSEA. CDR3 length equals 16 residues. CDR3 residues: CSVEDTAGQGWGTQYF. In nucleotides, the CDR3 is TGCAGCGTTGAAGATACCGCGGGACAGGGATGGGGTACGCAGTATTTT.

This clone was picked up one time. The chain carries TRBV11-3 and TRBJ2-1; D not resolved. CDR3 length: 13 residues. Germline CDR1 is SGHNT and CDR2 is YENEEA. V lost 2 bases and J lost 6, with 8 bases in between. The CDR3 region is CASSLRGGNEQFF. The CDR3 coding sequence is TGTGCCAGCAGCTTAAGAGGTGGCAATGAGCAGTTCTTC.

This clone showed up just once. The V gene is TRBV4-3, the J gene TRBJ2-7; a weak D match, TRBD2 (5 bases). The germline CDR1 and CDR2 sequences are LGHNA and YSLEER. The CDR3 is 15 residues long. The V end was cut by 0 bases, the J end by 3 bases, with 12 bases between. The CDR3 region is CASSQEGEKYYEQYF. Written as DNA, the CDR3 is TGCGCCAGCAGCCAAGAGGGAGAGAAGTACTACGAGCAGTACTTC.

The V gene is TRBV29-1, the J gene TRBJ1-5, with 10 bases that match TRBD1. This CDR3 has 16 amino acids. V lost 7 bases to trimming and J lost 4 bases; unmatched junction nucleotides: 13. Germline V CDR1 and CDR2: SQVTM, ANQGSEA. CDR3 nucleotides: TGCAGCGGTGCGGTGCCGGTGGACAGGGGGAATCAGCCCCAGCATTTT. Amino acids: CSGAVPVDRGNQPQHF.

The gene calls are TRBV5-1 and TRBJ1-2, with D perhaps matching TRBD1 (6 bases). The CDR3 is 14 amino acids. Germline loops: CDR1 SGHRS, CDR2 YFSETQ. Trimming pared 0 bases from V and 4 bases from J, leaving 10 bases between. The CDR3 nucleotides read TGCGCCAGCAGCTTGGACAGGGAGATCTATGGCTACACCTTC. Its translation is CASSLDREIYGYTF.

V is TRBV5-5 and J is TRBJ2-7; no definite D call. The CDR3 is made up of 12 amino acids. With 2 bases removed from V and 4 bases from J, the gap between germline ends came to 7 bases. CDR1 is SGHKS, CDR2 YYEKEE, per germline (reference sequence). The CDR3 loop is CASSFTEYEQYF. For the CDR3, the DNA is TGTGCCAGCAGCTTTACAGAGTACGAGCAGTACTTC.

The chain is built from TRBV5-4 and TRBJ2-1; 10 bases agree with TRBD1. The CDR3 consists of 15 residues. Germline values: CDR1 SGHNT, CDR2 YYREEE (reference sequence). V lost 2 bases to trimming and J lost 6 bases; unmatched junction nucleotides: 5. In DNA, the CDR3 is TGTGCCAGCAGCTTTCAGGGACAGGGGACCAATGAGCAGTTCTTC. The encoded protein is CASSFQGQGTNEQFF.

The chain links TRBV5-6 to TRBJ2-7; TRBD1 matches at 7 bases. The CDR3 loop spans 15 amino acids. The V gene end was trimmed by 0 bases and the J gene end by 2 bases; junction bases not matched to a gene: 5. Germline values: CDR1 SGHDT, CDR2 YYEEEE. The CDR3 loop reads CASSLVAGTAYEQYF. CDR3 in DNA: TGTGCCAGCAGCTTGGTAGCCGGGACAGCCTACGAGCAGTACTTC.

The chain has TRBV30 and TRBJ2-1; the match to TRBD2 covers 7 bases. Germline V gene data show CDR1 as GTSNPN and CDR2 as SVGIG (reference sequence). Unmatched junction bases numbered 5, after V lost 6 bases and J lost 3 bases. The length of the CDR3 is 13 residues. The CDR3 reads CACAPGGYNEQFF. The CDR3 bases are TGTGCCTGTGCACCGGGGGGCTACAATGAGCAGTTCTTC.

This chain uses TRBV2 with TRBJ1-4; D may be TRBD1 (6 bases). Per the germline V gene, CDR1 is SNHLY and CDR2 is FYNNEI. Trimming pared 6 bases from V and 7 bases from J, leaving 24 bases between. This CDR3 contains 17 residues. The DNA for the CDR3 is TGTGCCAGCAGGACCCCTCTGGGGGGGGCGGATAGTGAAAAACTGTTTTTT. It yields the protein CASRTPLGGADSEKLFF.

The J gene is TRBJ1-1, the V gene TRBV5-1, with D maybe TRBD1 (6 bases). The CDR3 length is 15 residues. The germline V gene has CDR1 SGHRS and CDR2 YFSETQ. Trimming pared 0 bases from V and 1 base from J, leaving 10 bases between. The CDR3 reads CASSLVGTKNTEAFF. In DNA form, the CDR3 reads TGCGCCAGCAGCTTGGTGGGGACAAAGAACACTGAAGCTTTCTTT.

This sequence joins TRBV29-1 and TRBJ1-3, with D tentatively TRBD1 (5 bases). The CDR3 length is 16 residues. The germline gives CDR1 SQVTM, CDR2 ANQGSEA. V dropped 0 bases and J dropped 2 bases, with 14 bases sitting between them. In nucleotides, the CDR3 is TGCAGCGTTGAAGATCTTTGGGGGGGAGCTGGAAACACCATATATTTT. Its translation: CSVEDLWGGAGNTIYF. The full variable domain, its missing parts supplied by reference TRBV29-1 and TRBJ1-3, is SAVISQKPSRDICQRGTSLTIQCQVDSQVTMMFWYRQQPGQSLTLIATANQGSEATYESGFVIDKFPISRPNLTFSTLTVSNMSPEDSSIYLCSVEDLWGGAGNTIYFGEGSWLTVV.

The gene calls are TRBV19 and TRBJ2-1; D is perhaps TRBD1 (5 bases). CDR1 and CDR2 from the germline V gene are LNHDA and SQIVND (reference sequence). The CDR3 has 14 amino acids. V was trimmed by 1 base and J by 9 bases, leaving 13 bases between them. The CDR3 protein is CASSIAGMGAEQFF. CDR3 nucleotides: TGTGCCAGTAGTATAGCAGGGATGGGTGCTGAGCAGTTCTTC.

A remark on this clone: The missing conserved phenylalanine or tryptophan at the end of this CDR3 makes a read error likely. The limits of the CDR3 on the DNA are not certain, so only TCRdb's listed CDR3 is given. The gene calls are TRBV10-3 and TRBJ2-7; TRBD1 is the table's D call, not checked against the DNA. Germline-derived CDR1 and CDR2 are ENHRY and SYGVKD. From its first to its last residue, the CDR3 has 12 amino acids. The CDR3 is CAIMPDRGFHRS.

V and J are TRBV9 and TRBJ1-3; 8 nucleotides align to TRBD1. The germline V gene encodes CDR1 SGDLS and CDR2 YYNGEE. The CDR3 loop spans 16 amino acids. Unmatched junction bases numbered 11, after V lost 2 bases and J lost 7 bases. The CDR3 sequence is CASSVAGQARMNTIYF. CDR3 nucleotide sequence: TGTGCCAGCAGCGTGGCGGGACAGGCTAGAATGAACACCATATATTTT.

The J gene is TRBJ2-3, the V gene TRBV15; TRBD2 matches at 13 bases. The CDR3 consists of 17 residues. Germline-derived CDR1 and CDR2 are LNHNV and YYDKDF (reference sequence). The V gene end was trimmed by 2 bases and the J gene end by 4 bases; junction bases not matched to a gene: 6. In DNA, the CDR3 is TGTGCCACCAGCAGAACCACAGGACTAGCGGGAGCAGATACGCAGTATTTT. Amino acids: CATSRTTGLAGADTQYF.

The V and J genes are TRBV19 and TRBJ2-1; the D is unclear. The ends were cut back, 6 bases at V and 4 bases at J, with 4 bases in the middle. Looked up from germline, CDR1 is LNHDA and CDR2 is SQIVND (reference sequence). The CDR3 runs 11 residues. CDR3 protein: CASREYNEQFF. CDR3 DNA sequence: TGTGCCAGTAGGGAGTACAATGAGCAGTTCTTC.

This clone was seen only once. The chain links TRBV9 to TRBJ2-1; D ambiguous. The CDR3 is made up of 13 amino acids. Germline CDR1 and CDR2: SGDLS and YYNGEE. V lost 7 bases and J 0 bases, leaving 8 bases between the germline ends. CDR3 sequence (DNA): TGTGCCAGCTCGAGGTTCTCCTACAATGAGCAGTTCTTC. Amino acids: CASSRFSYNEQFF.

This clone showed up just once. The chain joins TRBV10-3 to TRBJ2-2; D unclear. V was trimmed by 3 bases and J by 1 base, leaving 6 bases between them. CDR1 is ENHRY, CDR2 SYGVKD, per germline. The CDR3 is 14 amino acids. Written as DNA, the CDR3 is TGTGCCATCAGTGACGCACAGAACACCGGGGAGCTGTTTTTT. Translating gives CAISDAQNTGELFF.

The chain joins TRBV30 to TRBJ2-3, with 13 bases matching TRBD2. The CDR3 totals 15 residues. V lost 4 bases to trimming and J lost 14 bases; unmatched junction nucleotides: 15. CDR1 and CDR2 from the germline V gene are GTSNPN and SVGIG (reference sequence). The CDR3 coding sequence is TGTGCCTGGACCCACCAACTAGCGGGAGGGAGCAGAGGGTATTTT. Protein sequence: CAWTHQLAGGSRGYF.

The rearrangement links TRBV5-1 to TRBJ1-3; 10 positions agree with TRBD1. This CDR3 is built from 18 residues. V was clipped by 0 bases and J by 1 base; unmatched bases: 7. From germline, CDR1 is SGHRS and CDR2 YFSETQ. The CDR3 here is CASSLGPAGQGSGNTIYF. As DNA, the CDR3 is TGCGCCAGCAGCTTGGGTCCAGCGGGACAGGGGTCTGGAAACACCATATATTTT.